These T cell receptor beta chains were read from a single sample in a study of metastatic and nonmetastatic thyroid tumors. Via MiXCR, TCRdb re-called the PCR reads. The table shows fewer than 40,000 clones, with less than 50% occurring only once. The specimen sequenced was tumor tissue. These receptors came from a male donor with papillary thyroid cancer or a benign thyroid nodule (not recorded which). Some clones in this sample may be carry-over from other donors' samples. Each CDR3 is given with its conserved first and last residue. Fields, in order: clone size, J gene, V gene, D gene, CDR3 protein, CDR3 DNA. The D gene is left open where the match is weak. Some rows have no size entry. The others give once, few or many, or a class for an expanded clone.

>few|TRBJ2-7|TRBV24-1|.
CATSPGEVFYEQYF
TGTGCCACCAGTCCTGGGGAGGTTTTCTACGAGCAGTACTTC
>.|TRBJ1-6|TRBV20-1|.
CSATGGRYSPLHF
TGCAGTGCTACCGGGGGTCGGTATTCACCCCTCCACTTT
>.|TRBJ1-5|TRBV11-2|TRBD1
CASSRTGDQPQHF
TGTGCCAGCAGCCGGACAGGGGATCAGCCCCAGCATTTT
>.|TRBJ2-2|TRBV4-2|TRBD2
CASCTGLGTGELFF
TGTGCCAGCTGCACGGGACTAGGTACCGGGGAGCTGTTTTTT
>few|TRBJ2-7|TRBV27|TRBD1
CASSPGQGMREQYF
TGTGCCAGCAGTCCGGGACAGGGGATGAGAGAGCAGTACTTC
>.|TRBJ1-1|TRBV6-2/TRBV6-3|.
CASSYYRIGGNEAFF
TGTGCCAGCAGTTACTATCGGATCGGGGGTAATGAAGCTTTCTTT
>.|TRBJ1-1|TRBV13|.
CASSLAQGTDTEAFF
TGTGCCAGCAGCTTGGCCCAGGGGACGGACACTGAAGCTTTCTTT
>once|TRBJ1-3|TRBV20-1|TRBD1
CSARPDRASGNTIYF
TGCAGTGCTAGGCCGGACAGGGCCTCTGGAAACACCATATATTTT
>few|TRBJ2-7|TRBV6-1|TRBD1
CASSFLDRVNYEQYF
TGTGCCAGCAGCTTCTTGGACAGGGTTAACTACGAGCAGTACTTC
>.|TRBJ2-3|TRBV5-6|.
CASRGRRNTQYF
TGTGCCAGCAGGGGTCGAAGAAATACGCAGTATTTT
>.|TRBJ2-7|TRBV18|.
CASSPQFGDEQYF
TGTGCCAGCTCACCACAGTTCGGGGACGAGCAGTACTTC
>.|TRBJ2-6|TRBV5-1|.
CASSLQAGANVLTF
TGCGCCAGCAGCTTGCAAGCTGGGGCCAACGTCCTGACTTTC
>.|TRBJ2-2|TRBV5-1|.
CASSTGSGNTGELFF
TGCGCCAGCAGCACGGGCTCCGGGAACACCGGGGAGCTGTTTTTT
>.|TRBJ2-7|TRBV4-1|.
CASSQDWPDNYEQYF
TGCGCCAGCAGCCAAGATTGGCCGGATAACTACGAGCAGTACTTC
>.|TRBJ2-7|TRBV5-5|TRBD2
CASSLARLAGRYEQYF
TGTGCCAGCAGCTTGGCTCGGCTAGCGGGAAGGTATGAGCAGTACTTC
>.|TRBJ2-3|TRBV25-1|.
CASSERENMTDTDTQYF
TGTGCCAGCAGTGAAAGGGAGAACATGACCGACACAGATACGCAGTATTTT
>.|TRBJ2-7|TRBV20-1|TRBD2
CSALGLSLQDEQYF
TGCAGTGCTCTGGGACTATCACTCCAGGACGAGCAGTACTTC
>.|TRBJ2-7|TRBV4-3|TRBD1
CASSQRLQGFSSDEQYF
TGCGCCAGCAGCCAGAGGCTACAGGGGTTTTCGTCCGACGAGCAGTACTTC
>once|TRBJ1-2|TRBV3-1|.
CASSPDRGGYTF
TGTGCCAGCAGCCCCGACAGAGGCGGCTACACCTTC
>few|TRBJ1-2|TRBV6-4|.
CASSEAGLRGRSYGYTF
TGTGCCAGCAGTGAAGCGGGCCTGAGGGGAAGGAGCTATGGCTACACCTTC